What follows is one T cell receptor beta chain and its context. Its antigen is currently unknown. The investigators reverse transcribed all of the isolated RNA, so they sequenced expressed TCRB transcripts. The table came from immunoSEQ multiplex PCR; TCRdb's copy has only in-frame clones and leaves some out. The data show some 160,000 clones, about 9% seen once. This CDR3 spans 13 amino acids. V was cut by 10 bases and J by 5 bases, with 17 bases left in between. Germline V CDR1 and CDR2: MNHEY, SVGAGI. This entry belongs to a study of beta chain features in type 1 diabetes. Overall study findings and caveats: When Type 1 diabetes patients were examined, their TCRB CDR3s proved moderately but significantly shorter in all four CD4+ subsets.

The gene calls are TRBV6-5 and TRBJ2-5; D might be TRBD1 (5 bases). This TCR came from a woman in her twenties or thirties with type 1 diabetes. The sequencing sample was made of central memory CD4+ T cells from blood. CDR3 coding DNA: TGTGCCACCCGGAGAAGGGGTCCGGAGACCCAGTACTTC. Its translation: CATRRRGPETQYF.